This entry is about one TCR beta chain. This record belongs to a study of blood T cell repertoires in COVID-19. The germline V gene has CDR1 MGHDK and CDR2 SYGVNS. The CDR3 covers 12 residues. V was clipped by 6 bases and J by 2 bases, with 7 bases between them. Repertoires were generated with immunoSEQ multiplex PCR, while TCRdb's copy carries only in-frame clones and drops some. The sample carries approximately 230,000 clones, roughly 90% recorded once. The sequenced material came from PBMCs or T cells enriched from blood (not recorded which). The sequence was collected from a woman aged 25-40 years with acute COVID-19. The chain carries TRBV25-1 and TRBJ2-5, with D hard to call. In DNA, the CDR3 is TGTGCCAGCAGGGTACGGCAAGAGACCCAGTACTTC. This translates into CASRVRQETQYF. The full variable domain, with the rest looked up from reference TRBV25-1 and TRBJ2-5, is EADIYQTPRYLVIGTGKKITLECSQTMGHDKMYWYQQDPGMELHLIHYSYGVNSTEKGDLSSESTVSRIRTEHFPLTLESARPSHTSQYLCASRVRQETQYFGPGTRLLVL.